This TCR beta chain was identified in a study of shared clonotypes between healthy human individuals. Study-level information: Per donor, three plates held CD4 naive cells, three held CD4 memory, two held CD8 naive and one held CD8 memory. The study, taken as a whole, reports: Sorted-subset sequencing was shown by rarefaction to be incomplete despite large depth. Apart from blood, nothing was sampled; tissue repertoires likely differ.

In germline, CDR1 is MNHEY, CDR2 SVGAGI. Trimming stripped 1 base from V and 4 bases from J, with 17 bases between. The CDR3 runs 16 residues. On this clone: Antigen specificity is unknown.

Naivety among CD8 cells was defined by CD45RO negativity and positive CCR7 selection, thereby excluding terminally differentiated effector memory CD45RA+ cells. Donors, without exception, were Caucasian adults residing in Nashville, Tennessee. Libraries were prepared by immunoSEQ multiplex PCR; TCRdb keeps only in-frame clonotypes and omits some of them. The table includes 800,000 to 950,000 clones, around 96% detected once. The sequence derives from a man under 40 in good health. The rearrangement links TRBV6-5 to TRBJ2-7; the D call may be TRBD1 or TRBD2 (5 bases each). The specimen sequenced was naive CD8+ T cells sorted from blood. CDR3 DNA: TGTGCCAGCAGTTACTTCGGTAGTAGAGGGACGTACGAGCAGTACTTC. Translating gives CASSYFGSRGTYEQYF.